The 28 T cell receptor beta chains below were found in one sample sequenced in a study of long-term antiretroviral therapy in people with HIV. The assay, immunoSEQ v3.0, was run at survey level. Produced via immunoSEQ multiplex PCR; TCRdb's table is partial and in-frame only. The sample has just under 40,000 clones, 75% to 90% seen once. The source was unsorted PBMCs, collected just before starting antiretroviral therapy. The receptors were sampled from a young woman with HIV.

The chain couples TRBV4-3 to TRBJ2-2, with 7 bases matching TRBD1. V gave up 8 bases and J gave up 1 base; unmatched junction bases: 10. CDR3 length: 16 residues. The germline CDR1 and CDR2 sequences are LGHNA and YSLEER. CDR3 in DNA: TGCGCCAGCGGAGAACAGGGGATCGGGAACACCGGGGAGCTGTTTTTT. It translates to CASGEQGIGNTGELFF.

The genes are TRBV11-3 and TRBJ2-5; no reliable D call. V was shortened by 5 bases and J by 5 bases, with 9 bases between the two germline ends. CDR1 and CDR2 (germline): SGHNT, YENEEA. The CDR3 consists of 12 residues. The CDR3 protein is CASSLITETQYF. CDR3 bases: TGTGCCAGCAGCCTCATAACGGAGACCCAGTACTTC.

The chain's CDR3 is CAISSGTSSNEQFF. The CDR3 DNA follows: TGTGCCATCAGTTCCGGGACTAGCAGCAATGAGCAGTTCTTC. This chain links TRBV10-3 with TRBJ2-1; TRBD2 matches at 9 bases. The germline gives CDR1 ENHRY, CDR2 SYGVKD. This CDR3 has 14 residues. J lost 6 bases, V lost 5 bases, and 5 bases had no gene match.

The J gene is TRBJ2-7, the V gene TRBV5-5; 8 nucleotides match TRBD1. CDR3 length: 12 amino acids. The trim removed 4 bases at V and 9 bases at J, leaving 6 bases unmatched. Germline V CDR1 and CDR2: SGHKS, YYEKEE (reference sequence). CDR3 residues: CASSQRTGLQYF. CDR3 DNA: TGTGCCAGCAGCCAACGGACAGGGCTGCAGTACTTC.

The gene calls are TRBV27 and TRBJ1-3, with a weak D call TRBD1 (6 bases). The CDR3 consists of 17 residues. V was shortened by 6 bases and J by 0 bases, with 18 bases between the two germline ends. Germline V gene data show CDR1 as MNHEY and CDR2 as SMNVEV (reference sequence). The CDR3 region has the DNA TGTGCCAGCAGGATCACGGGAGGGGGACTCTCTGGAAACACCATATATTTT. This codes for CASRITGGGLSGNTIYF.

The chain is built from TRBV6-6 and TRBJ1-1, with D possibly TRBD1 on 6 matching bases. CDR3 size: 12 residues. V lost 5 bases, J lost 6 bases, and 10 bases lay in between. The germline CDR1 and CDR2 sequences are MNHNY and SVGAGI (reference sequence). DNA of the CDR3: TGTGCCAGCAGTCAGGGGATACCTGAAGCTTTCTTT. Protein sequence: CASSQGIPEAFF.

Written as DNA, the CDR3 is TGTGCCAGCAGTAAACTAGCGGTATCCTACGAGCAGTACTTC. Encoded protein: CASSKLAVSYEQYF. This sequence joins TRBV21-1 and TRBJ2-7; TRBD2 is the table's D call, not checked against the DNA. TRBV21-1 has pseudogene status. The CDR3 has 14 residues.

This clone was detected only once. The chain recombines TRBV5-1 with TRBJ2-3; the D is unclear. CDR3 length: 18 amino acids. The V end lost 0 bases, the J end lost 2 bases, and 19 bases lay between the germline ends. CDR1 and CDR2 (germline): SGHRS, YFSETQ. The CDR3 region has the DNA TGCGCCAGCAGCTTGGCCTTATGGGCTGCCCAGGCCACAGATACGCAGTATTTT. Its protein is CASSLALWAAQATDTQYF.

This clone is medium-sized by share. The gene calls are TRBV28 and TRBJ1-5; TRBD1 aligns across 8 bases. The V gene end was trimmed by 4 bases and the J gene end by 2 bases; junction bases not matched to a gene: 1. This CDR3 is 14 amino acids long. Germline lookup yields CDR1 MDHEN and CDR2 SYDVKM. The CDR3 bases are TGTGCCAGCAGTTCGACAGGGGGCAATCAGCCCCAGCATTTT. It specifies CASSSTGGNQPQHF. Variable domain in full (rest from reference TRBV28 and TRBJ1-5): DVKVTQSSRYLVKRTGEKVFLECVQDMDHENMFWYRQDPGLGLRLIYFSYDVKMKEKGDIPEGYSVSREKKERFSLILESASTNQTSMYLCASSSTGGNQPQHFGDGTRLSIL.

The V gene is TRBV25-1, the J gene TRBJ2-5; either TRBD1 or TRBD2 may supply D (5 bases each). Trimming took 5 bases from V and 3 from J, leaving 16 bases between them. This CDR3 comprises 15 residues. The V gene's germline CDR1 is MGHDK and CDR2 SYGVNS. The CDR3 protein is CASSLGDGRKETQYF. As DNA, the CDR3 is TGTGCCAGCAGTCTGGGGGACGGACGTAAAGAGACCCAGTACTTC.

CDR3 nucleotides: TGTGCCAGCAGTTACTACGGGGTTGGGGCCAACGTCCTGACTTTC. This gives the protein CASSYYGVGANVLTF. The chain links TRBV6-5 to TRBJ2-6, with D possibly TRBD2 on 5 matching bases. Deletions cut 1 base from V and 3 bases from J, with 7 bases between. Germline V lookup: CDR1 MNHEY, CDR2 SVGAGI. This CDR3 comprises 15 residues.

The chain couples TRBV6-1 to TRBJ2-5; no reliable D call. This CDR3 is 14 amino acids long. CDR1 is MNHNS, CDR2 SASEGT, per germline. V was pared by 1 base and J by 4 bases, with 10 bases between. The CDR3 reads CASSEVPFRETQYF. Written as DNA, the CDR3 is TGTGCCAGCAGTGAAGTCCCCTTTAGAGAGACCCAGTACTTC.

This sequence joins TRBV7-3 and TRBJ1-1; tentative D call: TRBD1 (6 bases). The CDR3 runs 14 residues. Deletions cut 5 bases from V and 3 bases from J, with 13 bases between. CDR1 and CDR2 from the germline V gene are SGHTA and FQGTGA. The CDR3 loop reads CASSPSPGDTEAFF. For the CDR3, the DNA is TGTGCCAGCAGCCCATCCCCAGGGGACACTGAAGCTTTCTTT.

The chain carries TRBV7-8 and TRBJ2-7; 7 nucleotides agree with TRBD1. Germline trimming cut 6 bases from V and 2 bases from J; bases unmatched to any gene: 10. The CDR3 length is 15 residues. Germline lookup yields CDR1 SGHVS and CDR2 FQNEAQ. The CDR3 loop reads CASRLLGGDPYEQYF. The CDR3 coding sequence is TGTGCCAGCAGGCTTTTAGGGGGCGATCCCTACGAGCAGTACTTC.

V and J are TRBV28 and TRBJ2-3; D remains unclear. The V and J ends lost 1 base and 4 bases respectively, with 12 bases between them. Germline lookup yields CDR1 MDHEN and CDR2 SYDVKM. This CDR3 is 15 amino acids long. For the CDR3, the DNA is TGTGCCAGCAGTTTATCTGCCCTGTGGGCAGATACGCAGTATTTT. This sequence encodes CASSLSALWADTQYF.

A note on this clone: Other DNA sequences within the sample encode an identical CDR3. The chain combines TRBV28 with TRBJ1-3; D gene ambiguous. Trimming took 4 bases from V and 2 from J, leaving 3 bases between them. The germline gives CDR1 MDHEN, CDR2 SYDVKM. This CDR3 comprises 12 residues. Written as DNA, the CDR3 is TGTGCCAGCAGTTATCCTGGAAACACCATATATTTT. This translates into CASSYPGNTIYF.

J is TRBJ2-3 and V is TRBV14; D is uncertain. The V and J ends lost 1 base and 2 bases respectively, with 10 bases between them. CDR1 and CDR2 (germline): SGHDN, FVKESK. The CDR3 runs 15 residues. CDR3 nucleotides: TGTGCCAGCAGCCAAGGAGCGCAGCACACAGATACGCAGTATTTT. It yields the protein CASSQGAQHTDTQYF.

This sequence joins TRBV7-3 and TRBJ2-4; the match to TRBD1 covers 10 bases. This CDR3 contains 15 residues. Germline CDR1 is SGHTA and CDR2 is FQGTGA. V gave up 1 base and J gave up 8 bases; unmatched junction bases: 5. The CDR3: CASSLSGTGEYIQYF. In nucleotides, the CDR3 is TGTGCCAGCAGCTTAAGTGGGACAGGGGAATACATTCAGTACTTC.

This sequence joins TRBV28 and TRBJ1-4; the D gene is possibly TRBD1 (5 bases). This CDR3 is built from 14 residues. V was clipped by 6 bases and J by 2 bases, with 10 bases between them. Germline V CDR1 and CDR2: MDHEN, SYDVKM. CDR3 residues: CASRRGATNEKLFF. The CDR3 DNA reads as TGTGCCAGCAGGAGAGGGGCCACTAATGAAAAACTGTTTTTT.

The chain couples TRBV7-9 to TRBJ2-5; no clear D gene. V gave up 5 bases and J gave up 1 base, with 14 bases separating them. The CDR3 consists of 15 residues. Germline lookup yields CDR1 SEHNR and CDR2 FQNEAQ (reference sequence). CDR3 sequence: CASSLLPRPQETQYF. CDR3 nucleotide sequence: TGTGCCAGCAGCCTGCTTCCACGCCCCCAAGAGACCCAGTACTTC.

The CDR3 DNA is TGTGCCAGCTGTGCTTGGGGAGGCACAGATACGCAGTATTTT. Translated: CASCAWGGTDTQYF. The V gene is TRBV6-1, the J gene TRBJ2-3; D might be TRBD2 (5 bases). Trimming took 8 bases from V and 1 from J, leaving 13 bases between them. This CDR3 has 14 residues. The germline V gene has CDR1 MNHNS and CDR2 SASEGT.

V is TRBV2 and J is TRBJ2-5; weak D call: TRBD1 (6 bases). Trimming removed 3 bases from V and 5 bases from J, with 13 bases in between. Germline CDR1 and CDR2: SNHLY and FYNNEI. There are 14 residues in the CDR3. The CDR3 reads CASSETWGQETQYF. CDR3 nucleotides: TGTGCCAGCAGTGAGACTTGGGGGCAGGAGACCCAGTACTTC.

The V gene is TRBV6-1, the J gene TRBJ2-3, with TRBD2 identical over 11 bases. The junction had 6 bases not matched to a gene; V was cut back by 2 bases and J by 2 bases. Germline V CDR1 and CDR2: MNHNS, SASEGT. CDR3 size: 17 residues. CDR3 sequence reads: CASSERGLAEITDTQYF. The CDR3 region has the DNA TGTGCCAGCAGTGAACGGGGACTAGCGGAGATCACAGATACGCAGTATTTT.

This rearrangement joins TRBV18 to TRBJ2-1; TRBD1 agrees at 7 bases. With 4 bases clipped from V and 6 bases from J, the junction kept 9 bases outside the gene matches. The germline CDR1 and CDR2 sequences are KGHSH and LQKENI. This CDR3 spans 15 amino acids. As DNA, the CDR3 is TGTGCCAGCTCACGGATTCGGGACAGAGTCAATGAGCAGTTCTTC. Amino acids: CASSRIRDRVNEQFF.

This chain connects TRBV7-2 to TRBJ2-5; 8 nucleotides align to TRBD2. The trim removed 4 bases at V and 5 bases at J, leaving 9 bases unmatched. CDR1 SGHTA and CDR2 FQGNSA come from the germline V gene. The CDR3 covers 15 residues. This CDR3 is CASSSSGVAGETQYF. The CDR3 coding sequence is TGTGCCAGCAGCTCCTCCGGGGTAGCGGGGGAGACCCAGTACTTC.

The rearrangement links TRBV7-9 to TRBJ1-1, with TRBD1 as a possible D gene (6 bases). Germline V CDR1 and CDR2: SEHNR, FQNEAQ (reference sequence). V was pared by 3 bases and J by 0 bases, with 8 bases between. The CDR3 consists of 14 residues. CDR3 amino acids: CASSFGGLNTEAFF. The CDR3 region has the DNA TGTGCCAGCAGCTTCGGGGGCTTGAACACTGAAGCTTTCTTT. Complete variable domain (other parts from reference TRBV7-9 and TRBJ1-1): DTGVSQNPRHKITKRGQNVTFRCDPISEHNRLYWYRQTLGQGPEFLTYFQNEAQLEKSRLLSDRFSAERPKGSFSTLEIQRTEQGDSAMYLCASSFGGLNTEAFFGQGTRLTVV.

The chain joins TRBV10-3 to TRBJ2-7, with D uncertain. CDR1 is ENHRY, CDR2 SYGVKD, per germline. This CDR3 contains 12 residues. Trimming removed 10 bases at V and 2 bases at J, with 12 bases between. This chain's CDR3 is CANGPRPYEQYF. DNA of the CDR3: TGTGCCAACGGACCCCGACCCTACGAGCAGTACTTC.

The chain uses TRBV28 and TRBJ1-3; TRBD1 is a possible D gene (5 bases). This CDR3 has 14 amino acids. V lost 1 base and J lost 4, with 8 bases in between. Per the germline V gene, CDR1 is MDHEN and CDR2 is SYDVKM. The CDR3, as DNA: TGTGCCAGCAGTTTATCGGGGGTGGGAAACACCATATATTTT. It codes for CASSLSGVGNTIYF.